The source of this T cell receptor beta chain is a study of cytomegalovirus exposure and HLA in healthy donors. PCR involved 60 Vbeta and 13 Jbeta primers. TCRdb's table, derived via immunoSEQ multiplex PCR, lists solely in-frame clones and lacks some. The sample has 95,000 or so clones; approximately 80% are singletons. Study outcomes and limitations: Apart from CMV serostatus, no immune exposure information was available. 87-base-pair reads could not separate some V segments, including TRBV6-2 and TRBV6-3. Presence/absence analyses treated sequencing depth as roughly uniform across donors.

Germline loops: CDR1 SGHNT, CDR2 YYREEE (reference sequence). V was pared by 3 bases and J by 2 bases, with 7 bases of the junction left unmatched. This CDR3 contains 16 residues. Notes on this clone: Its antigen is not identified.

The material sequenced was PBMCs. The chain is built from TRBV5-4 and TRBJ1-2, with 10 bases lining up with TRBD1. This sequence was found in a woman aged 70-85 years in good health and CMV-seropositive. As DNA, the CDR3 is TGTGCCAGCAGCTGGGGGGGACAGGGGATAAACTATGGCTACACCTTC. Protein: CASSWGGQGINYGYTF.